This T cell receptor (beta chain) was profiled in a study of shared clonotypes between healthy human individuals. Study-wide points: Larger richness was generally estimated for naive than memory subsets. Rarefaction analysis demonstrated incomplete sorted-subset sequencing notwithstanding large depth. Non-shared clonotypes showed lower generation probabilities than clonotypes common to all four donors.

Trimming removed 3 bases from V and 6 bases from J, with 3 bases in between. Germline V CDR1 and CDR2: LNHDA, SQIVND (reference sequence). The CDR3 has 11 amino acids. About this clone itself: Its target is unknown.

Only in-frame clones appear in the TCRdb table, and some are missing; sequencing was by immunoSEQ multiplex PCR. The table lists 2 million to 2.5 million clones, 80% to 95% of them singletons. The sequencing sample was made of naive CD4+ T cells from PBMCs. The subset denotes: CD45RA+ positively selected. The V call is TRBV19, the J call TRBJ2-1; D is unclear. This clonotype originated in a man aged 18 to 35 in good health. Some clones in this sample may be carry-over from other donors' samples. CDR3 region: CASSMLNEQFF. CDR3 nucleotide sequence: TGTGCCAGTAGTATGCTCAATGAGCAGTTCTTC.